This TCR beta chain is from a study of blood T cell repertoires in COVID-19. Study context: There were acute and convalescent COVID-19 samples, and they came from the United States, Italy and Spain.

Authors' data handling: Amplification with reference gene primers provided the estimates of nucleated cell counts. The method was immunoSEQ multiplex PCR; TCRdb's version includes in-frame clones alone and lacks a portion of them. That table is the source of V, J and clone size, and D and trimming were worked out from the DNA. The sample has under 250,000 clones, around 88% seen once. This CDR3 spans 16 amino acids. With V trimmed by 3 bases and J by 1 base, 10 bases remained unmatched. Germline V gives CDR1 SGHRS, CDR2 YFSETQ. This clone has just one count. The receptor was isolated from a man aged 35 to 55 with active or convalescent COVID-19. The chain carries TRBV5-1 and TRBJ2-7, with 7 bases identical to TRBD2. Sequencing was carried out using peripheral blood. Here the CDR3 reads CASSYPSSGQSYEQYF. Here the CDR3 DNA reads TGCGCCAGCAGCTACCCGTCTAGCGGCCAGTCCTACGAGCAGTACTTC. Combining the CDR3 with reference TRBV5-1 and TRBJ2-7 gives the whole variable domain KAGVTQTPRYLIKTRGQQVTLSCSPISGHRSVSWYQQTPGQGLQFLFEYFSETQRNKGNFPGRFSGRQFSNSRSEMNVSTLELGDSALYLCASSYPSSGQSYEQYFGPGTRLTVT.